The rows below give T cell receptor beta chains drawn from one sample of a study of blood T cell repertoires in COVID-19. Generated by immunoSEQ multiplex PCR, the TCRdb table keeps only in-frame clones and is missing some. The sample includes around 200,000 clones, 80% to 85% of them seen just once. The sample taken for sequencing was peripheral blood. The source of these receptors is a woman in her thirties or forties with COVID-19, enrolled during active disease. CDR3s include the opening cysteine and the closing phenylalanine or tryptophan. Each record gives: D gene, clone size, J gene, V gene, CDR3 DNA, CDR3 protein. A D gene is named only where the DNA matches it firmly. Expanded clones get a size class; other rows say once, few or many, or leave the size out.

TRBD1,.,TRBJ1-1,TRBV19,TGTGCCAGTAGTATCCGGGACAGGGGGCGGACTGAAGCTTTCTTT,CASSIRDRGRTEAFF
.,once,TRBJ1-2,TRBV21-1,TGTGCCAGCAGCGTCCCACTTGGGAGGGGCTCCGGCTACACCTTC,CASSVPLGRGSGYTF
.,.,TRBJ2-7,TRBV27,TGTGCCAGCAAAAGGACAGCCCCCTCCGAGCAGTACTTC,CASKRTAPSEQYF
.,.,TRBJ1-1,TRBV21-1,TGTGCCAGCGGACCGGACAGCCGGGGCACTGAAGCTTTCTTT,CASGPDSRGTEAFF
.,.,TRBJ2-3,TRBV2,TGTGCCAGCAGTTCGGGCACAGATACGCAGTATTTT,CASSSGTDTQYF
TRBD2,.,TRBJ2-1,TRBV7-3,TGTGCCAGCAGCTTAAACCTAGCGGGAGCCTACAATGAGCAGTTCTTC,CASSLNLAGAYNEQFF
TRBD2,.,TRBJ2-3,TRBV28,TGTGCCAGCAGTGCCCCCACTAGCGGGGCGCACACAGATACGCAGTATTTT,CASSAPTSGAHTDTQYF
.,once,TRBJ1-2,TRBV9,TGTGCCAGCAGCGTAGGTGGAGGGTTTGGCTACACCTTC,CASSVGGGFGYTF
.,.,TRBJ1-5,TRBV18,TGTGCCAGCTCACATTACCCCGGGAATCAGCCCCAGCATTTT,CASSHYPGNQPQHF
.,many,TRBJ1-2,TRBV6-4,TGTGCCAGCCAAATTAACTTCGACAGCGACTATGGCTACACCTTC,CASQINFDSDYGYTF
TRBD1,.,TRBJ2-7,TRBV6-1,TGTGCCAGCAGTGACAGACAGGGGGGTTACGAGCAGTACTTC,CASSDRQGGYEQYF
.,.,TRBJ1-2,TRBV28,TGTGCCAGCAGTTTAGCAGGGTTAAATGGCTACACCTTC,CASSLAGLNGYTF
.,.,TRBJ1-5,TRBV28,TGTGCCAGCAGTCCCCGGGGGGTCGGCAATCAGCCCCAGCATTTT,CASSPRGVGNQPQHF
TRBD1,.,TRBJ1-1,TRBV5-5,TGTGCCAGCAGCAAAGACAGGGGTCTGGGAGCTTTCTTT,CASSKDRGLGAFF
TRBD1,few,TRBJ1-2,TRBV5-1,TGCGCCAGCAGAACGAACGACAGGGCCGGTGGCTACACCTTC,CASRTNDRAGGYTF
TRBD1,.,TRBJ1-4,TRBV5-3,TGTGCCAGAAGCCGGACCGGGACAGGGTACGAAAAACTGTTTTTT,CARSRTGTGYEKLFF
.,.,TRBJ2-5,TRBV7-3,TGTGCCAGCAGCTGGCTGAGGGGGAACCAAGAGACCCAGTACTTC,CASSWLRGNQETQYF
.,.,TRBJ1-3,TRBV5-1,TGCGCCAGCAGCATCCATGGAGGGGACGGAAACACCATATATTTT,CASSIHGGDGNTIYF
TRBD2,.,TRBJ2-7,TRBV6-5,TGTGCCAGCAACCCTAGCGGGGAGGTCTACGAGCAGTACTTC,CASNPSGEVYEQYF
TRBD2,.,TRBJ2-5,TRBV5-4,TGTGCCAGCAGCTCAGGACTAGCGTTGGGAGAGACCCAGTACTTC,CASSSGLALGETQYF
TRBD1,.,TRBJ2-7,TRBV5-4,TGTGCCAGCAGCAACCGGGACAGGGCCTGGAACGAGCAGTACTTC,CASSNRDRAWNEQYF
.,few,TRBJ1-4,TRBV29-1,TGCAGCGTTGCTAGCGGCAAAAGACTGTTTTTT,CSVASGKRLFF
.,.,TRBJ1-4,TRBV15,TGTGCCACCAGCAGAGATAATGCTCGGACAGAGAATGAAAAACTGTTTTTT,CATSRDNARTENEKLFF
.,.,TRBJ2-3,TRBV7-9,TGTGCCAGCAGTCATACTGCGACTAGGGCCACAGATACGCAGTATTTT,CASSHTATRATDTQYF
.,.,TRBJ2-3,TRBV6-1,TGTGCCAGCAGTGAAGCGTTCCGGGGTTATACGCAGTATTTT,CASSEAFRGYTQYF
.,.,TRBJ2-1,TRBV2,TGTGCCAGCAGCCGTCGAACTAATGAGCAGTTCTTC,CASSRRTNEQFF
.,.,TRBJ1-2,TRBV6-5,TGTGCCAGCAGACTCAGGGTTAACTATGGCTACACCTTC,CASRLRVNYGYTF
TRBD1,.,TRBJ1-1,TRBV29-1,TGCAGCGTCCTTCCGGGACAGGGGAGAGCTTTCTTT,CSVLPGQGRAFF
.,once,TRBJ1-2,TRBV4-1,TGCGCCAGCAGCCAAGGTGTCAGGGGCGACTATGGCTACACCTTC,CASSQGVRGDYGYTF
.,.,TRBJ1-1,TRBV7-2,TGTGCCAGCAGCACCAGGGCAGGAAGCACTGAAGCTTTCTTT,CASSTRAGSTEAFF
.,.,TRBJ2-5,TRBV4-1,TGCGCCAGCAGCCGATCTGGGGGCTACGGAGAGACCCAGTACTTC,CASSRSGGYGETQYF
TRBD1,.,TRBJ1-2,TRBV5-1,TGCGCCAGCAGCAGAGCGACAGGGATTGATGGCTACACCTTC,CASSRATGIDGYTF
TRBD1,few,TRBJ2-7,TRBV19,TGTGCCAGTTCAAGGACAGGGAAGGACGAGCAGTACTTC,CASSRTGKDEQYF
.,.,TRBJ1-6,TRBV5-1,TGCGCCAGCAGCTTAAGAACCGACAGGATGAATTCACCCCTCCACTTT,CASSLRTDRMNSPLHF
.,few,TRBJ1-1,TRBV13,TGTGCCAGCAGCCACGCGCAGGTTATTGACACTGAAGCTTTCTTT,CASSHAQVIDTEAFF
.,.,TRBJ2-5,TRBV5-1,TGCGCCAGCAGCTTGGAGGGTCAGGGTGGCGTGGAGACCCAGTACTTC,CASSLEGQGGVETQYF
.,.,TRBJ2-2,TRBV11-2,TGTGCCAGCACCTTACGAGGAGGTGGGCTGTTTTTT,CASTLRGGGLFF
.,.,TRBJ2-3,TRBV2,TGTGCCACCCACCTGGGGGGAGTGAAAGATACGCAGTATTTT,CATHLGGVKDTQYF
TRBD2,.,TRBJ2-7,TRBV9,TGTGCCAGCAGCCCGGGAGGGGGTCTCGACGAGCAGTACTTC,CASSPGGGLDEQYF
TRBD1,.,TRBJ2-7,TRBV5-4,TGTGCCAGCAGCCTACAGGGGATCGAGCAGTACTTC,CASSLQGIEQYF
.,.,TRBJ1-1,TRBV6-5,TGTGCCAGCATCAAGCAGGGCACTGAAGCTTTCTTT,CASIKQGTEAFF
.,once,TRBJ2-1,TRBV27,TGTGCCAGCAGGACGCCGGACTGGTACAATGAGCAGTTCTTC,CASRTPDWYNEQFF
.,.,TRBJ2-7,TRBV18,TGTGCCAGCTCACCATCACAGCCCTACGAGCAGTACTTC,CASSPSQPYEQYF
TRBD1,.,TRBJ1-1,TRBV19,TGTGCCAGTAGTATCTCCGGGACAGCCGTAAACACTGAAGCTTTCTTT,CASSISGTAVNTEAFF
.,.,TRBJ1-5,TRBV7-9,TGTGCCAGCAGCTCTGCGTTGGGGGCCCATAGCAATCAGCCCCAGCATTTT,CASSSALGAHSNQPQHF
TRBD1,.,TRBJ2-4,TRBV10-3,TGTGCCATCAGTGAACGAGGACAGGGGTGGACCAAAAACATTCAGTACTTC,CAISERGQGWTKNIQYF
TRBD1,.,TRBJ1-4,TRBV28,TGTGCCAGCAGACCTACAGGGGGGAGTGAAAAACTGTTTTTT,CASRPTGGSEKLFF
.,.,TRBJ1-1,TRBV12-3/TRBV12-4,TGTGCCAGCAGAGCTACAGCTCGCCCTGAAGCTTTCTTT,CASRATARPEAFF
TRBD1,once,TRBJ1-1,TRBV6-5,TGTGCCAGCAGTTACTCAGAGGGGGCGGTATCTGAAGCTTTCTTT,CASSYSEGAVSEAFF
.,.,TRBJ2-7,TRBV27,TGTGCCAGCAGTTTATGGGGGGTCGAGCAGTACTTC,CASSLWGVEQYF
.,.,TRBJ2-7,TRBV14,TGTGCCAGCAGCCGTTCGGGGAACTCCTTGAGCGAGCAGTACTTC,CASSRSGNSLSEQYF
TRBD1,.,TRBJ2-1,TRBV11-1,TGTGCCAGCAGCTTAGGTGCCAGGGGGAAATTCTTC,CASSLGARGKFF
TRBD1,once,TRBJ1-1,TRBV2,TGTGCCAGCAGTAACGACAGGGGTGAAAGTGAAGCTTTCTTT,CASSNDRGESEAFF
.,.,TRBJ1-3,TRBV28,TGTGCCAGCAGTCCCATCTCTGGAAACACCATATATTTT,CASSPISGNTIYF
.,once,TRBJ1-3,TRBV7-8,TGTGCCAGCAGCCTCTATAACACCATATATTTT,CASSLYNTIYF
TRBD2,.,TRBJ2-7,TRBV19,TGTGCCAGTAGTCCACCCGAGGGAGGGCCACGAGAGCAGTACTTC,CASSPPEGGPREQYF
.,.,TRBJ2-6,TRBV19,TGTGCCAGTAGTATAATGGCCTCTGGGGCCAACGTCCTGACTTTC,CASSIMASGANVLTF
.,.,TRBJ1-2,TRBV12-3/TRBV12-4,TGTGCCAGCAGTTTCGGGGGGCGCGGAGGCTACACCTTC,CASSFGGRGGYTF